This T cell receptor beta chain is from a study of shared clonotypes between healthy human individuals. Profiled with immunoSEQ multiplex PCR; TCRdb holds only in-frame clones, not every one. The sample has about 2.4 million clones, 93% seen once. The CDR3 covers 13 residues. Germline CDR1 is PRHDT and CDR2 is FYEKMQ (reference sequence). The V end lost 7 bases, the J end lost 5 bases, and 14 bases lay between the germline ends. This clonotype originated in a man between 18 and 29 years old in good health. Some clones in this sample may be carry-over from other donors' samples. The specimen sequenced was naive CD4+ T cells from PBMCs. Subset meaning: CD45RA+ positively selected. V usage is TRBV13 and J usage is TRBJ1-1; D is unclear. The CDR3 loop reads CASTLWAGTEAFF. The CDR3, as DNA: TGTGCCAGCACCCTCTGGGCGGGGACTGAAGCTTTCTTT.